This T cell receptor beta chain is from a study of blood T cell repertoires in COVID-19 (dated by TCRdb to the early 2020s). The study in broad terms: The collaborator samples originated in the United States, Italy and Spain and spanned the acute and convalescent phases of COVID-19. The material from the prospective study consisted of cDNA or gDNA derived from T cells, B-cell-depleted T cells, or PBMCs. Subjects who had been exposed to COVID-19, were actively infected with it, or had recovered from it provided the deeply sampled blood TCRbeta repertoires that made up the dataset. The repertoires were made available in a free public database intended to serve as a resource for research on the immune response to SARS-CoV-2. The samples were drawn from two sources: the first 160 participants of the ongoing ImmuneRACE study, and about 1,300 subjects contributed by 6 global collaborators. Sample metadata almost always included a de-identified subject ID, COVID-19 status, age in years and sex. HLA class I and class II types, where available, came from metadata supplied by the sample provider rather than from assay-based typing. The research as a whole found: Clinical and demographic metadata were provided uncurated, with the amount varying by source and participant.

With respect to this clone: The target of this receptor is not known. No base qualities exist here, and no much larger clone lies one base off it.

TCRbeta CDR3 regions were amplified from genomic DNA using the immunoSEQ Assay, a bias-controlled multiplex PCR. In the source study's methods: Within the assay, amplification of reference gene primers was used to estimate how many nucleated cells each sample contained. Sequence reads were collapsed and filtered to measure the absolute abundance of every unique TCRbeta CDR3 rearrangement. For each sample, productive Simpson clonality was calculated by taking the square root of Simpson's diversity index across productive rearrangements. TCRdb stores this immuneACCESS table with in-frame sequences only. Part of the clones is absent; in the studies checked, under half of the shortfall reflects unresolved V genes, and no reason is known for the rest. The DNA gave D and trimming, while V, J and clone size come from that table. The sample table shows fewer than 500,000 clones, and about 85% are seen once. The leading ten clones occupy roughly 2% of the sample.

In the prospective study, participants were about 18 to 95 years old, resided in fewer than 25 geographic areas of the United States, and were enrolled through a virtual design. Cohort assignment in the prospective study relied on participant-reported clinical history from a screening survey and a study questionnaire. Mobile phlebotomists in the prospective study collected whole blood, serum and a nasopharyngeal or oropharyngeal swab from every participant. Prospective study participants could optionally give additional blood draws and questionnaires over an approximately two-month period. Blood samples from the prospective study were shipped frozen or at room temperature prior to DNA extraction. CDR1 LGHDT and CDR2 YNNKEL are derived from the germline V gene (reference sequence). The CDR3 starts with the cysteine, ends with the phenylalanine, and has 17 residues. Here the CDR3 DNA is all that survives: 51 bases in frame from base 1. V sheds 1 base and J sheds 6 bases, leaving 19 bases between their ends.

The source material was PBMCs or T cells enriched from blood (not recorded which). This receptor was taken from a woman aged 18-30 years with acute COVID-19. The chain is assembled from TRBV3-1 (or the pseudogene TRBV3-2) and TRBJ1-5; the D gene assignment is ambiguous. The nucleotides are TGTGCCAGCAGCCAAGGCGAACAGCCCTCTTCGCGTCAGCCCCAGCATTTT. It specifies CASSQGEQPSSRQPQHF.